These 7 T cell receptor beta chains originate from one sample sequenced in a study of breast tumors, draining lymph nodes, adjacent tissues. Using its own MiXCR run on the multiplex PCR reads, TCRdb lists one record per CDR3 protein. The data contain 290,000 or so distinct CDR3 sequences, over 30% of them singletons. Axillary draining lymph nodes of breast cancer patients supplied the node samples. The sequenced material came from axillary lymph node tissue. These receptors were taken from a female donor with breast cancer. Some clones in this sample may be carry-over from other donors' samples.

The V gene is TRBV7-2, the J gene TRBJ2-7; 9 positions agree with TRBD1. This CDR3 comprises 15 residues. Looked up from germline, CDR1 is SGHTA and CDR2 is FQGNSA. V gave up 1 base and J gave up 2 bases; unmatched junction bases: 3. The chain's CDR3 is CASSLGTGAAYEQYF. The CDR3 bases are TGTGCCAGCAGCTTAGGGACAGGGGCCGCCTACGAGCAGTACTTC.

Many counts were recorded for this clonotype. The genes are TRBV5-5 and TRBJ2-3; possible D gene TRBD2, 5 bases. Germline V gene data show CDR1 as SGHKS and CDR2 as YYEKEE (reference sequence). V shed 0 bases and J shed 0 bases, with 20 bases lying between them. This CDR3 is built from 19 residues. CDR3 nucleotide sequence: TGTGCCAGCAGCTTGGAGTCGACGGGGTCAGCGATTAGCACAGATACGCAGTATTTT. It specifies CASSLESTGSAISTDTQYF.

V is TRBV25-1 and J is TRBJ1-3; D is unresolved. This CDR3 contains 16 residues. Trimming left V 9 bases short and J 0 bases short, with 18 bases between. CDR1 and CDR2 (germline): MGHDK, SYGVNS. The CDR3 protein is CASGPGRLCSGNTIYF. Here the CDR3 DNA reads TGTGCCAGTGGCCCTGGGAGGCTGTGCTCTGGAAACACCATATATTTT.

At least ten counts were recorded for this clonotype. The V and J genes are TRBV2 and TRBJ2-7, with 9 bases that match TRBD2. Germline CDR1 SNHLY, CDR2 FYNNEI. There are 15 residues in the CDR3. V was pared by 2 bases and J by 2 bases, with 4 bases of the junction left unmatched. DNA of the CDR3: TGTGCCAGCAGTGAATCGGGCGGGAGGGCCTACGAGCAGTACTTC. It specifies CASSESGGRAYEQYF.

This clonotype has at least ten counts. The chain joins TRBV5-6 to TRBJ1-2; perhaps TRBD1 as D (6 bases). CDR1 is SGHDT, CDR2 YYEEEE, per germline. The V end was cut by 0 bases, the J end by 6 bases, with 6 bases between. The CDR3 contains 12 residues. The CDR3 here is CASSLGQDGYTF. DNA for the CDR3: TGTGCCAGCAGCTTGGGACAGGATGGCTACACCTTC.

About this clonotype itself: This may be a read error: a much more frequent sequence differs by one nucleotide. This rearrangement joins TRBV11-2 to TRBJ2-4, with D possibly TRBD1 on 5 matching bases. V lost 2 bases, J lost 12 bases, and 20 bases lay in between. CDR3 size: 15 residues. CDR1 and CDR2 (germline): SGHAT, FQNNGV. CDR3 region: CASSLKGGRADTQYF. The CDR3 DNA follows: TGTGCCAGCAGCTTAAAGGGTGGTAGGGCGGACACTCAGTACTTC.

This clonotype was seen ten or more times. This chain links TRBV2 with TRBJ1-5, with D perhaps matching TRBD1 (5 bases). Germline lookup yields CDR1 SNHLY and CDR2 FYNNEI. Trimming took off 3 bases at V and 2 bases at J, with 5 bases between the two ends. CDR3 length: 13 residues. CDR3: CASSDRGNQPQHF. The CDR3 DNA follows: TGTGCCAGCAGTGACAGGGGCAATCAGCCCCAGCATTTT.